This T cell receptor (beta chain) was sequenced for a study of blood T cell repertoires in COVID-19. Using immunoSEQ multiplex PCR, the repertoire was profiled, and TCRdb retains in-frame clones only, with some absent. The sample records tens of thousands of clones, 82% being singletons. The germline CDR1 and CDR2 sequences are LNHDA and SQIVND (reference sequence). V was trimmed by 5 bases and J by 11 bases, leaving 16 bases between them. The CDR3 consists of 14 residues. This TCR was sampled from a human donor in a cohort sampled during active COVID-19. Sequencing was carried out using peripheral blood. The gene calls are TRBV19 and TRBJ1-6; possibly TRBD1 for D (6 bases). CDR3 protein: CASSGTGGNPPLHF. Here the CDR3 DNA reads TGTGCCAGTAGTGGAACGGGGGGCAACCCACCCCTCCACTTT.